The 2 T cell receptor beta chains presented below share a single source sample, sequenced in a study of technical replicates of blood from a handful of donors. Assay used: immunoSEQ multiplex PCR; TCRdb lists only in-frame clones, some missing. The sample holds tens of thousands of clones, 91% seen once. The specimen was T cells isolated from PBMCs. The receptors derive from a human donor in good health. Some clones in this sample may be carry-over from other donors' samples.

The chain couples TRBV27 to TRBJ2-5; D is uncertain. In germline, CDR1 is MNHEY, CDR2 SMNVEV (reference sequence). The CDR3 extends over 12 amino acids. V was pared by 5 bases and J by 5 bases, with 9 bases between. The CDR3 sequence is CASSTNAETQYF. The CDR3 bases are TGTGCCAGCAGTACTAACGCGGAGACCCAGTACTTC.

The chain links TRBV28 to TRBJ1-2, with no clear D. Trimming removed 8 bases from V and 7 bases from J, with 14 bases in between. Germline CDR1 is MDHEN and CDR2 is SYDVKM. The CDR3 has 12 residues. In nucleotides, the CDR3 is TGTGCCAGCTCCTCCCCCGTCTCTGGCTACACCTTC. Translating gives CASSSPVSGYTF.